This T cell receptor beta chain was captured in a study of T cell responses to AZD1222 COVID-19 vaccine. Study-wide results and caveats: Researchers report vaccine-associated CD4 TCRs spanning spike, with dominance at 160-218 and 743-854. The donor group comprised mostly white British people and more females; the analysis possibly underestimated clonal diversity.

The assay was immunoSEQ multiplex PCR, and TCRdb's table has in-frame clones only and misses some. Of 90,000 to 120,000 clones detected, around nine tenths appear once; the ten largest clones hold 4.5% to 6%. V gave up 6 bases and J gave up 4 bases, with 12 bases separating them. The CDR3 contains 13 residues. CDR1 is MDHEN and CDR2 is SYDVKM in the germline V gene. Of note for this clone: The target antigen is unknown.

The TCR originated in an adult who received the AZD1222 COVID-19 vaccine. The chain couples TRBV28 to TRBJ1-1, with D possibly TRBD1 on 5 matching bases. This specimen was peripheral blood, taken 28 days after the second AZD1222 dose. CDR3 protein: CASSGGVGTEAFF. In DNA form, the CDR3 reads TGTGCCAGCAGCGGGGGGGTTGGCACTGAAGCTTTCTTT.